Following are 32 T cell receptor beta chains from one sample sequenced in a study of blood T cell repertoires in COVID-19. Clones were read by immunoSEQ multiplex PCR, and TCRdb kept only the in-frame ones, dropping some. In the table there are about 200,000 clones, approximately 78% of which are singletons. The sample comprised peripheral blood. The receptors derive from a woman at least 80 years old with COVID-19, enrolled during active disease.

The chain is built from TRBV11-2 and TRBJ2-3; 9 nucleotides align to TRBD2. CDR1 is SGHAT and CDR2 is FQNNGV in the germline V gene. The length of the CDR3 is 16 residues. The J segment lost 0 bases and the V segment lost 2 bases, leaving 3 bases of the junction unmatched. The CDR3: CASSLRTSASTDTQYF. The CDR3 DNA follows: TGTGCCAGCAGCTTACGGACTAGCGCTAGCACAGATACGCAGTATTTT.

The CDR3 bases are TGTGCCAGCAGTGACGGTTTAGCGGGAGCGTACGAGACCCAGTACTTC. As protein: CASSDGLAGAYETQYF. The chain uses TRBV25-1 and TRBJ2-5; 9 nucleotides match TRBD2. The V and J ends lost 3 bases and 5 bases, in that order; junction bases with no gene match: 10. Germline loops: CDR1 MGHDK, CDR2 SYGVNS. The CDR3 loop spans 16 amino acids.

The rearrangement links TRBV19 to TRBJ1-2; 8 nucleotides match TRBD1. V lost 5 bases, J lost 4 bases, and 12 bases stayed unmatched. Per the germline V gene, CDR1 is LNHDA and CDR2 is SQIVND (reference sequence). This CDR3 has 16 residues. CDR3 amino acids: CASSVPASTGAYGYTF. The CDR3 DNA sequence: TGTGCCAGTAGTGTACCCGCTTCGACAGGGGCCTATGGCTACACCTTC.

V is TRBV2 and J is TRBJ1-5, with D tentatively TRBD1 (5 bases). In germline, CDR1 is SNHLY, CDR2 FYNNEI. The germline V and J ends were trimmed by 6 bases and 1 base, with 10 bases remaining between them. The CDR3 has 14 amino acids. The CDR3 protein is CASRTDGSNQPQHF. The CDR3 DNA sequence: TGTGCCAGCAGGACAGACGGGAGCAATCAGCCCCAGCATTTT. Looking up the rest from reference TRBV2 and TRBJ1-5 gives the full variable domain: EPEVTQTPSHQVTQMGQEVILRCVPISNHLYFYWYRQILGQKVEFLVSFYNNEISEKSEIFDDQFSVERPDGSNFTLKIRSTKLEDSAMYFCASRTDGSNQPQHFGDGTRLSIL.

The chain employs TRBV24-1 and TRBJ1-1; no clear D gene. Trimming took off 8 bases at V and 11 bases at J, with 14 bases between the two ends. Per the germline V gene, CDR1 is KGHDR and CDR2 is SFDVKD. CDR3 length: 11 residues. CDR3 loop: CATTKDGRAFF. In DNA form, the CDR3 reads TGTGCCACCACCAAGGACGGGAGGGCTTTCTTT.

J is TRBJ1-4 and V is TRBV30, with TRBD1 identical over 7 bases. With V trimmed by 6 bases and J by 7 bases, 8 bases remained unmatched. The CDR3 is made up of 13 amino acids. Germline assignment: CDR1 GTSNPN and CDR2 SVGIG (reference sequence). The CDR3 DNA reads TGTGCCTGCCACGACAGGGCTGGTGAAAAACTGTTTTTT. Amino acid sequence: CACHDRAGEKLFF.

This rearrangement joins TRBV7-8 to TRBJ1-5, with a weak D call TRBD1 (5 bases). CDR3 size: 14 residues. Germline CDR1 is SGHVS and CDR2 is FQNEAQ. V was pared by 1 base and J by 2 bases, with 6 bases between. The DNA for the CDR3 is TGTGCCAGCAGCTTAGGCAGGGGCAATCAGCCCCAGCATTTT. Translated, it gives CASSLGRGNQPQHF.

The chain has TRBV5-4 and TRBJ2-5; 11 bases line up with TRBD2. CDR1 and CDR2 (germline): SGHNT, YYREEE (reference sequence). Unmatched junction bases numbered 7, after V lost 3 bases and J lost 3 bases. The CDR3 contains 16 residues. The CDR3 coding sequence is TGTGCCAGCAGCTCCCTAGCGGGAGGTACTAAAGAGACCCAGTACTTC. This sequence encodes CASSSLAGGTKETQYF.

The chain joins TRBV18 to TRBJ1-2; TRBD1 aligns across 8 bases. Unmatched junction bases numbered 3, after V lost 1 base and J lost 2 bases. The CDR3 is made up of 15 amino acids. The germline V gene has CDR1 KGHSH and CDR2 LQKENI. DNA of the CDR3: TGTGCCAGCTCACCACAAAGACAGGGGAACTATGGCTACACCTTC. Its translation: CASSPQRQGNYGYTF.

The V gene is TRBV10-3, the J gene TRBJ2-1; D possibly corresponds to TRBD1 (5 bases). Germline CDR1 ENHRY, CDR2 SYGVKD. This CDR3 has 12 amino acids. Trimming pared 8 bases from V and 6 bases from J, leaving 11 bases between. CDR3: CAIGALLNEQFF. CDR3 nucleotide sequence: TGTGCCATCGGGGCTTTACTCAATGAGCAGTTCTTC.

This rearrangement joins TRBV7-9 to TRBJ1-4, with 9 nucleotides matching TRBD1. V gave up 5 bases and J gave up 7 bases; unmatched junction bases: 8. CDR3 size: 15 residues. Per germline, CDR1 SEHNR and CDR2 FQNEAQ (reference sequence). CDR3 residues: CASSPGDRETEKLFF. CDR3 DNA: TGTGCCAGCAGCCCGGGGGACAGGGAGACTGAAAAACTGTTTTTT.

The chain couples TRBV18 to TRBJ2-1, with D possibly matching TRBD2 (6 bases). Trimming took off 6 bases at V and 6 bases at J, with 27 bases between the two ends. There are 18 residues in the CDR3. In germline, CDR1 is KGHSH, CDR2 LQKENI. The DNA for the CDR3 is TGTGCCAGCTCTCCGGAGGGTCCTTTTCGGGTCCGAGGCAATGAGCAGTTCTTC. The encoded protein is CASSPEGPFRVRGNEQFF.

The gene calls are TRBV19 and TRBJ1-1; D is uncertain. V was cut by 1 base and J by 9 bases, with 6 bases left in between. From germline, CDR1 is LNHDA and CDR2 SQIVND (reference sequence). The CDR3 has 11 residues. CDR3 in amino acids: CASSIAVKAFF. In DNA form, the CDR3 reads TGTGCCAGTAGTATAGCAGTGAAAGCTTTCTTT.

The V and J genes are TRBV16 and TRBJ2-1; D is possibly TRBD1 (8 bases). CDR3 size: 15 residues. V was cut by 1 base and J by 15 bases, with 22 bases left in between. CDR1 and CDR2 from the germline V gene are KGHSY and FQNENV. This CDR3 reads CASSQLGEAGQASFF. Here the CDR3 DNA reads TGTGCCAGCAGCCAATTGGGGGAAGCGGGACAGGCATCGTTCTTC.

This clone was seen a handful of times. The chain employs TRBV6-5 and TRBJ1-3; no clear D. The germline gives CDR1 MNHEY, CDR2 SVGAGI. CDR3 length: 11 amino acids. This chain's CDR3 is CASISGNTIYF. The CDR3 DNA is TGTGCGAGTATCTCTGGAAACACCATATATTTT.

In its sample, this clone was seen once. This chain uses TRBV7-3 with TRBJ2-3, with D perhaps matching TRBD2 (6 bases). The V gene lost 2 bases and the J gene lost 2 bases, with 11 bases spanning the gap. CDR1 and CDR2 from the germline V gene are SGHTA and FQGTGA. There are 15 residues in the CDR3. The CDR3 protein is CASSLVGGATDTQYF. CDR3 sequence (DNA): TGTGCCAGCAGCTTAGTAGGCGGGGCCACAGATACGCAGTATTTT.

This chain uses TRBV4-2 with TRBJ2-5; 8 bases are a match to TRBD2. Losses at the gene ends were 4 bases for V and 1 base for J; bases not matched to a gene: 8. The CDR3 extends over 16 amino acids. Germline loops: CDR1 LGHNA, CDR2 YNFKEQ. In DNA form, the CDR3 reads TGTGCCAGCAGCCCCTCGCTACTAGCGGTCCAAGAGACCCAGTACTTC. Protein sequence: CASSPSLLAVQETQYF.

Only one count was recorded for this clone. The V call is TRBV6-5, the J call TRBJ1-3; TRBD1 agrees at 9 bases. V lost 2 bases and J lost 3; bases outside the gene matches: 5. Germline CDR1 and CDR2: MNHEY and SVGAGI. CDR3 length: 16 residues. CDR3 in DNA: TGTGCCAGCAGTTACGCACAGGGGGCTTTTGGAAACACCATATATTTT. Its translation: CASSYAQGAFGNTIYF.

This clone turned up a few times. The rearrangement joins TRBV30 to TRBJ1-2; no firm D call. In germline, CDR1 is GTSNPN, CDR2 SVGIG (reference sequence). V lost 5 bases and J 2 bases, leaving 6 bases between the germline ends. The CDR3 covers 11 residues. CDR3 loop: CAWAVNYGYTF. For the CDR3, the DNA is TGTGCCTGGGCCGTGAACTATGGCTACACCTTC.

The chain carries TRBV28 and TRBJ2-7, with TRBD2 identical over 9 bases. The V gene's germline CDR1 is MDHEN and CDR2 SYDVKM. The V gene end was trimmed by 6 bases and the J gene end by 2 bases; junction bases not matched to a gene: 8. This CDR3 contains 15 residues. The CDR3 sequence is CASSIIAGATYEQYF. CDR3 nucleotide sequence: TGTGCCAGCAGCATTATAGCGGGAGCCACCTACGAGCAGTACTTC.

The rearrangement joins TRBV28 to TRBJ2-7; 8 bases are shared with TRBD1. The CDR3 extends over 15 amino acids. V shed 2 bases, J shed 2 bases, and the junction held 5 bases outside the gene matches. CDR1 MDHEN and CDR2 SYDVKM come from the germline V gene. DNA for the CDR3: TGTGCCAGCAGTTTACCCCAGGGGGCCCCCTACGAGCAGTACTTC. Protein sequence: CASSLPQGAPYEQYF.

The chain combines TRBV4-2 with TRBJ1-5, with 7 bases identical to TRBD1. V was pared by 4 bases and J by 0 bases, with 3 bases of the junction left unmatched. Germline V gene data show CDR1 as LGHNA and CDR2 as YNFKEQ. This CDR3 spans 15 amino acids. CDR3 amino acids: CASSLRQGSNQPQHF. The CDR3 nucleotides are TGTGCCAGCAGCCTGAGACAGGGTAGCAATCAGCCCCAGCATTTT.

This rearrangement joins TRBV18 to TRBJ2-5; 11 bases agree with TRBD2. Trimming at V came to 2 bases and at J to 2 bases, leaving 1 base not matched to a gene. Germline CDR1 KGHSH, CDR2 LQKENI. There are 15 residues in the CDR3. The chain's CDR3 is CASSPWTSGQETQYF. CDR3 nucleotide sequence: TGTGCCAGCTCACCATGGACTAGCGGGCAAGAGACCCAGTACTTC.

The rearrangement uses TRBV5-8 and TRBJ1-2; the D gene is possibly TRBD1 (5 bases). V shed 2 bases and J shed 4 bases, with 9 bases lying between them. The CDR3 extends over 13 amino acids. The germline gives CDR1 SGHTS, CDR2 YDEGEE. The CDR3 protein is CASSFGRVYGYTF. The DNA for the CDR3 is TGTGCCAGCAGCTTCGGCAGGGTCTATGGCTACACCTTC.

The chain joins TRBV11-2 to TRBJ2-5; D is uncertain. V gave up 1 base and J gave up 3 bases, with 6 bases separating them. This CDR3 has 13 residues. Germline loops: CDR1 SGHAT, CDR2 FQNNGV. This CDR3 reads CASSLGVKETQYF. The CDR3 DNA is TGTGCCAGCAGCTTAGGAGTAAAAGAGACCCAGTACTTC.

This clone was recorded a few times. The rearrangement uses TRBV6-2 or TRBV6-3 and TRBJ1-2, with D perhaps TRBD1 (5 bases). The CDR3 contains 14 residues. Germline V lookup: CDR1 MNHEY, CDR2 SVGEGT. V was cut by 4 bases and J by 4 bases, with 13 bases left in between. The CDR3 here is CASSFSTESYGYTF. DNA for the CDR3: TGTGCCAGCAGTTTTTCGACAGAAAGCTATGGCTACACCTTC.

The rearrangement links TRBV4-1 to TRBJ1-5; maybe TRBD1 (6 bases). Per germline, CDR1 MGHRA and CDR2 YSYEKL. This CDR3 is 17 amino acids long. V lost 2 bases to trimming and J lost 1 base, with 15 bases between them. DNA of the CDR3: TGCGCCAGCAGCCAATATTCGACGGGACAAAGCAATCAGCCCCAGCATTTT. This sequence encodes CASSQYSTGQSNQPQHF.

For this clone: The same CDR3 is also encoded by other DNA sequences in this sample. The chain couples TRBV12-3 or TRBV12-4 to TRBJ2-7, with a tentative D call TRBD2 (6 bases). Trimming took off 5 bases at V and 1 base at J, with 9 bases between the two ends. This CDR3 is 13 amino acids long. The CDR3 is CASSLGSSYEQYF. The CDR3 bases are TGTGCCAGCAGTCTCGGGAGTTCCTACGAGCAGTACTTC.

This clone was found once. V is TRBV7-6 and J is TRBJ2-5, with D tentatively TRBD1 (6 bases). V lost 6 bases to trimming and J lost 7 bases, with 15 bases between them. Germline V gene sequence: CDR1 SGHVS, CDR2 FNYEAQ. CDR3 length: 13 amino acids. CDR3 in DNA: TGTGCCAGCAGTGTGGGGGCCGGAGGGACCCAGTACTTC. It encodes CASSVGAGGTQYF. Full variable domain (outside the CDR3, taken from reference TRBV7-6 and TRBJ2-5): GAGVSQSPRYKVTKRGQDVALRCDPISGHVSLYWYRQALGQGPEFLTYFNYEAQQDKSGLPNDRFSAERPEGSISTLTIQRTEQRDSAMYRCASSVGAGGTQYFGPGTRLLVL.

The V gene is TRBV7-9, the J gene TRBJ1-4; weak D call: TRBD1 (5 bases). CDR1 SEHNR and CDR2 FQNEAQ come from the germline V gene (reference sequence). The CDR3 loop spans 16 amino acids. V dropped 8 bases and J dropped 0 bases, with 16 bases sitting between them. The CDR3 nucleotides read TGTGCCAGCTCTCAGGACAAAACCTCAACTAATGAAAAACTGTTTTTT. The encoded protein is CASSQDKTSTNEKLFF.

In this sample, this clone turned up many times. The V gene is TRBV18, the J gene TRBJ1-1; a weak D match, TRBD1 (5 bases). Germline values: CDR1 KGHSH, CDR2 LQKENI. V lost 6 bases to trimming and J lost 1 base, with 12 bases between them. There are 14 residues in the CDR3. CDR3 residues: CASSNGRGNTEAFF. The CDR3 DNA reads as TGTGCCAGCTCCAATGGGAGGGGGAACACTGAAGCTTTCTTT.

V usage is TRBV5-1 and J usage is TRBJ1-6; possible D gene TRBD1, 6 bases. Germline V gene lookup returns CDR1 SGHRS and CDR2 YFSETQ. V lost 9 bases and J lost 0, with 13 bases in between. The CDR3 consists of 15 residues. The CDR3 bases are TGCGCCACCCTACAGGGAAGCTCCTATAATTCACCCCTCCACTTT. It yields the protein CATLQGSSYNSPLHF.